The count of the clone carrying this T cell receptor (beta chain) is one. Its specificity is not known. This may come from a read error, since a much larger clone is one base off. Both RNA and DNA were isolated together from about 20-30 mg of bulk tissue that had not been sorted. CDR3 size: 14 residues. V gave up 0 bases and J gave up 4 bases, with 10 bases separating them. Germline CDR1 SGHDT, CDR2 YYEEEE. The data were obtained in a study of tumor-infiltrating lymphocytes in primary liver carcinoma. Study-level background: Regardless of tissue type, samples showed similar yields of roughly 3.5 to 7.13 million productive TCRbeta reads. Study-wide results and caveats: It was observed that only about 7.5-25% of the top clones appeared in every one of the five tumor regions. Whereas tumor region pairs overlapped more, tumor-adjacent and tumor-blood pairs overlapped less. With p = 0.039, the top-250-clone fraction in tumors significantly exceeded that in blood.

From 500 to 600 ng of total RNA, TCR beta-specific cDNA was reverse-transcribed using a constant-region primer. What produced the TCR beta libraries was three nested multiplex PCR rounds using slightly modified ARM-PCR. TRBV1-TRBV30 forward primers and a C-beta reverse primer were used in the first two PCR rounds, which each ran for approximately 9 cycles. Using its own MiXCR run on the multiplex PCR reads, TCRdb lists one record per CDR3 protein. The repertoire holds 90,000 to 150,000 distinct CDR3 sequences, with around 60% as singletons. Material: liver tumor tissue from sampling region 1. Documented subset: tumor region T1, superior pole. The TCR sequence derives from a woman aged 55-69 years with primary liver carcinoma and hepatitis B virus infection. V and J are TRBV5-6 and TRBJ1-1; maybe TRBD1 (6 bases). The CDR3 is CASSLEDRFTEAFF. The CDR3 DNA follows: TGTGCCAGCAGCTTGGAGGACAGATTCACTGAAGCTTTCTTT.